What follows are 24 T cell receptor beta chains derived from one specimen sequenced in a study of early T cells in non-severe SARS-CoV-2 infection. TCRdb analysed the 5' RACE reads with MiXCR anew, one entry per CDR3 protein. The sample contains approximately 76,000 distinct CDR3 sequences, 9% to 14% of which appear only once. What was sequenced was whole blood. Source of these receptors: an adult who was a healthcare worker with PCR-confirmed SARS-CoV-2 infection or an uninfected control (not recorded which).

The table lists this clonotype with a few counts. The gene calls are TRBV14 and TRBJ2-2; no clear D. The CDR3 sequence is 13 residues long. Germline lookup yields CDR1 SGHDN and CDR2 FVKESK. Trimming left V 2 bases short and J 8 bases short, with 9 bases between. The CDR3 DNA reads as TGTGCCAGCAGCCAACTGCCGTCGGGGGAGCTGTTTTTT. The encoded protein is CASSQLPSGELFF.

This clonotype was seen ten or more times. The CDR3 nucleotides are TGTGCCATCAGAGTCCTAAACGACGAGCAGTACTTC. It translates to CAIRVLNDEQYF. The chain combines TRBV10-3 with TRBJ2-7; D is unclear. V was trimmed by 6 bases and J by 5 bases, leaving 11 bases between them. CDR1 and CDR2 from the germline V gene are ENHRY and SYGVKD. The length of the CDR3 is 12 residues.

The chain has TRBV24-1 and TRBJ1-1; D remains unclear. CDR3 length: 13 residues. The germline V and J ends were trimmed by 4 bases and 5 bases, with 10 bases remaining between them. The V gene's germline CDR1 is KGHDR and CDR2 SFDVKD. The CDR3 protein is CATSETGKTEAFF. CDR3 nucleotides: TGTGCCACCAGTGAGACGGGGAAGACTGAAGCTTTCTTT.

This rearrangement joins TRBV7-6 to TRBJ2-3; D is unclear. This CDR3 has 14 residues. Germline assignment: CDR1 SGHVS and CDR2 FNYEAQ. V lost 1 base and J 4 bases, leaving 9 bases between the germline ends. The CDR3 here is CASSLGGLADTQYF. The CDR3 DNA reads as TGTGCCAGCAGCTTAGGAGGTTTAGCAGATACGCAGTATTTT.

This clonotype was counted at least ten times. The V and J genes are TRBV7-9 and TRBJ1-2; 11 positions match TRBD1. The germline V gene has CDR1 SEHNR and CDR2 FQNEAQ (reference sequence). The CDR3 loop spans 14 amino acids. Trimming took 4 bases from V and 10 from J; bases not matched to a gene: 8. CDR3: CASSSPGTGGDYTF. The CDR3 DNA follows: TGTGCCAGCAGCTCCCCCGGGACAGGGGGAGACTACACCTTC.

The J gene is TRBJ1-1, the V gene TRBV29-1; D is unclear. V was shortened by 3 bases and J by 5 bases, with 13 bases between the two germline ends. CDR3 length equals 13 residues. CDR1 SQVTM and CDR2 ANQGSEA come from the germline V gene. The CDR3 DNA follows: TGCAGCGTTGAGTTCAGCTCAGGTACTGAAGCTTTCTTT. Its protein product is CSVEFSSGTEAFF. Based on the CDR3 plus reference TRBV29-1 and TRBJ1-1, the full variable domain is SAVISQKPSRDICQRGTSLTIQCQVDSQVTMMFWYRQQPGQSLTLIATANQGSEATYESGFVIDKFPISRPNLTFSTLTVSNMSPEDSSIYLCSVEFSSGTEAFFGQGTRLTVV.

This chain links TRBV11-2 with TRBJ2-5; D remains unclear. Per the germline V gene, CDR1 is SGHAT and CDR2 is FQNNGV. Trimming removed 4 bases at V and 4 bases at J, with 19 bases between. The CDR3 length is 16 residues. CDR3 sequence (DNA): TGTGCCAGCAGCTGGAGTATTGCCCCGTCGCTAGAGACCCAGTACTTC. This encodes CASSWSIAPSLETQYF.

This chain joins TRBV7-2 and TRBJ2-1; D gene uncertain. Germline V gene sequence: CDR1 SGHTA, CDR2 FQGNSA. The CDR3 is made up of 16 amino acids. Trimming took off 8 bases at V and 0 bases at J, with 17 bases between the two ends. The CDR3 region has the DNA TGTGCCAGCTTAGGCGCGGATCCCAGCTCCTACAATGAGCAGTTCTTC. Its protein is CASLGADPSSYNEQFF.

This clonotype was seen repeatedly, ten times or more. The rearrangement links TRBV18 to TRBJ2-3; 12 nucleotides align to TRBD2. Germline V gene lookup returns CDR1 KGHSH and CDR2 LQKENI. This CDR3 comprises 16 residues. J gave up 5 bases and V 5 bases, and 8 bases lay outside the gene matches. The CDR3 loop is CASSSLAGGPRDTQYF. The CDR3 DNA reads as TGTGCCAGCTCATCCCTAGCGGGAGGGCCTCGAGATACGCAGTATTTT.

The rearrangement joins TRBV9 to TRBJ1-2; D perhaps matches TRBD1 (5 bases). The germline V gene has CDR1 SGDLS and CDR2 YYNGEE. This CDR3 spans 17 amino acids. The V gene lost 4 bases and the J gene lost 6 bases, with 25 bases spanning the gap. The CDR3 DNA reads as TGTGCCAGCAGCCGCCCCTGGGGGACGGAGGCCTGGGATGGCTACACCTTC. Translation: CASSRPWGTEAWDGYTF. Full variable domain (remainder filled in from reference TRBV9 and TRBJ1-2): DSGVTQTPKHLITATGQRVTLRCSPRSGDLSVYWYQQSLDQGLQFLIQYYNGEERAKGNILERFSAQQFPDLHSELNLSSLELGDSALYFCASSRPWGTEAWDGYTFGSGTRLTVV.

The sample holds many counts of this clonotype. The gene calls are TRBV12-3 or TRBV12-4 and TRBJ1-2; the D gene is possibly TRBD1 (6 bases). V was trimmed by 3 bases and J by 0 bases, leaving 8 bases between them. The CDR3 is made up of 14 amino acids. CDR3 sequence (DNA): TGTGCCAGCAGTTTTGCAGGGGCTAACTATGGCTACACCTTC. Residues: CASSFAGANYGYTF.

The J gene is TRBJ1-2, the V gene TRBV7-6; D is perhaps TRBD1 (6 bases). This CDR3 is 14 amino acids long. V was cut by 1 base and J by 6 bases, with 12 bases left in between. Germline V gives CDR1 SGHVS, CDR2 FNYEAQ. The CDR3 DNA reads TGTGCCAGCAGCTTAGACCTACAGGGAAATGGCTACACCTTC. As protein: CASSLDLQGNGYTF.

The chain recombines TRBV5-6 with TRBJ1-3; no reliable D call. V lost 0 bases and J 3 bases, leaving 7 bases between the germline ends. CDR1 is SGHDT, CDR2 YYEEEE, per germline. The CDR3 sequence is 14 residues long. The CDR3 reads CASSLGTLGNTIYF. In nucleotides, the CDR3 is TGTGCCAGCAGCTTGGGCACTCTTGGAAACACCATATATTTT.

The genes are TRBV10-3 and TRBJ2-7; no clear D. V lost 3 bases to trimming and J lost 7 bases, with 19 bases between them. The CDR3 sequence is 15 residues long. In germline, CDR1 is ENHRY, CDR2 SYGVKD. CDR3 amino acids: CAISESMGISEEQYF. CDR3 DNA: TGTGCCATCAGTGAAAGTATGGGAATTTCCGAGGAGCAGTACTTC.

This clonotype was seen ten or more times. This rearrangement joins TRBV12-3 or TRBV12-4 to TRBJ2-1; D may match TRBD1 or TRBD2 (5 bases each). The ends were cut back, 3 bases at V and 9 bases at J, with 21 bases in the middle. This CDR3 is 16 amino acids long. The CDR3 loop is CASSFRGPPGQGEQFF. CDR3 coding DNA: TGTGCCAGCAGTTTTAGGGGACCCCCAGGCCAGGGTGAGCAGTTCTTC.

This chain joins TRBV28 and TRBJ1-2; TRBD1 matches at 9 bases. The trim removed 7 bases at V and 7 bases at J, leaving 7 bases unmatched. Germline CDR1 is MDHEN and CDR2 is SYDVKM. There are 13 residues in the CDR3. DNA of the CDR3: TGTGCCAGCACGGGAGGGACAGGGAGTGGCTACACCTTC. Amino acid sequence: CASTGGTGSGYTF.

This clonotype was seen a handful of times. The chain couples TRBV9 to TRBJ2-3, with TRBD1 identical over 7 bases. This CDR3 comprises 15 residues. Germline CDR1 reads SGDLS; CDR2 reads YYNGEE. Trimming took 4 bases from V and 1 from J; bases not matched to a gene: 6. CDR3 sequence: CASSRGDSGTDTQYF. In DNA form, the CDR3 reads TGTGCCAGCAGCCGAGGGGACAGCGGCACAGATACGCAGTATTTT.

This clonotype was detected ten times or more. The chain combines TRBV27 with TRBJ2-1; a weak D match, TRBD1 (5 bases). Germline CDR1 and CDR2: MNHEY and SMNVEV (reference sequence). V lost 7 bases to trimming and J lost 8 bases, with 18 bases between them. The CDR3 has 14 residues. CDR3 sequence reads: CASNLRTRADEQFF. Here the CDR3 DNA reads TGTGCCAGCAACCTACGGACCAGGGCGGATGAGCAGTTCTTC.

This rearrangement joins TRBV5-1 to TRBJ1-1; 7 bases agree with TRBD1. V shed 4 bases, J shed 3 bases, and the junction held 3 bases outside the gene matches. This CDR3 has 13 residues. Germline values: CDR1 SGHRS, CDR2 YFSETQ. The CDR3: CASSTGQHTEAFF. Written as DNA, the CDR3 is TGCGCCAGCAGCACGGGACAGCACACTGAAGCTTTCTTT.

The chain combines TRBV6-6 with TRBJ1-4, with D tentatively TRBD1 (5 bases). V lost 2 bases and J 8 bases, leaving 18 bases between the germline ends. The germline CDR1 and CDR2 sequences are MNHNY and SVGAGI (reference sequence). The CDR3 has 16 amino acids. The CDR3 nucleotides are TGTGCCAGCAGTTACCCGGATCAGGGTTTCGCGGAAAAACTGTTTTTT. Its translation is CASSYPDQGFAEKLFF.

The chain carries TRBV20-1 and TRBJ1-1, with 7 bases lining up with TRBD1. Germline V gene sequence: CDR1 DFQATT, CDR2 SNEGSKA (reference sequence). Trimming took 7 bases from V and 2 from J; bases not matched to a gene: 13. There are 15 residues in the CDR3. The CDR3 region is CSVVPLQGINTEAFF. The DNA of the CDR3 is TGCAGTGTCGTGCCACTACAGGGGATTAACACTGAAGCTTTCTTT.

There are many counts of this clonotype. The rearrangement uses TRBV30 and TRBJ1-6; D unresolved. Trimming took 5 bases from V and 0 from J, leaving 11 bases between them. Germline V lookup: CDR1 GTSNPN, CDR2 SVGIG (reference sequence). The CDR3 sequence is 15 residues long. CDR3 in amino acids: CAWAGLSSYNSPLHF. The CDR3 DNA reads as TGTGCCTGGGCCGGTTTGAGCTCCTATAATTCACCCCTCCACTTT.

This chain links TRBV9 with TRBJ2-2; either TRBD1 or TRBD2 may supply D (5 bases each). Between the trimmed V and J ends, which lost 3 bases and 4 bases, there was a span of 13 bases. Germline CDR1 SGDLS, CDR2 YYNGEE. There are 15 residues in the CDR3. CDR3 region: CASSGGTSSTGELFF. CDR3 DNA sequence: TGTGCCAGCAGCGGTGGGACCTCCTCCACCGGGGAGCTGTTTTTT.

In its sample, this clonotype was seen many times. The V call is TRBV12-3 or TRBV12-4, the J call TRBJ2-7; D unresolved. Trimming pared 6 bases from V and 5 bases from J, leaving 8 bases between. The CDR3 length is 11 residues. The CDR3 sequence is CASSPMNEQYF. CDR3 nucleotides: TGTGCCAGCAGCCCCATGAACGAGCAGTACTTC.